Described below is a single T cell receptor (beta chain) sequence and its context. Its antigen remains unidentified. No base qualities exist here, and no much larger clone lies one base off it. The data belong to a study of cytomegalovirus exposure and HLA in healthy donors (dated by TCRdb to about 2017). A note on the overall study: An earlier analysis of more than 550 of the donors reported about 260 Gb of sequence data and roughly 120 million unique TCR beta sequences obtained from about 180 million T cells. Among the roughly 390 genotyped donors, 81% belonged to the genetic ancestry cluster associated with self-reported Caucasian donors. To study patterns of TCR occurrence, a later analysis re-analyzed previously published TCR beta repertoires from 550 to 800 donors and added high-resolution HLA genotyping. Every repertoire in the discovery cohort had been generated on one and the same sequencing platform. The number of donors typed differed by locus, with 629-630 for A, B, C, DRB1 and DQB1, around 500 for DQA1, 600 to 610 for DPA1, and about 450 for DPB1. About 300 gigabases of sequencing data and approximately 91 million unique TCR sequences made up an early release that covered several hundred HLA-typed donors. Both class I and class II loci were covered by HLA typing, at four-digit resolution. The study profiled the T cell repertoires of 666 subjects by immunosequencing and related them to cytomegalovirus serostatus. On average, about 200,000 unique TCR beta nucleotide sequences were sequenced per donor among 300 to 500 genotyped donors of the cohort, with roughly a sixth of those sequences being non-productive. The study aimed to test whether cataloging public T cell receptors could reveal signatures of past pathogen exposure. Donor age, sex, ethnicity and CMV serostatus were collected together with the repertoire data. An earlier analysis of approximately 500 of the donors applied high-throughput TCR beta sequencing to assess whether each TCR beta V gene segment acted as functional or pseudogenic. In the later analysis, no new phenotypic data were used to find candidate immune exposures; instead, reliance was placed on TCR beta sequences and their occurrence across donors. Because of strong linkage in the cohort, roughly 5 DR-DQ haplotypes were treated as single units for association and clustering. To predict cytomegalovirus infection status, the study combined high-throughput TCR immunosequencing, statistical association of individual TCRs with disease status, and machine learning. A separate validation cohort of roughly 130 different subjects was used in addition to the 666-subject first cohort. A later genetic analysis took genome-wide SNP genotypes for about 55% of the roughly 700 donors and used that subset as a discovery cohort.

The germline V gene encodes CDR1 MGHDK and CDR2 SYGVNS. Including cysteine and phenylalanine, the CDR3 has 15 amino acids. Solely the CDR3 DNA is kept, with 45 bases framed from the first base. V is shortened by 3 bases, J by 0 bases, and the region joining them spans 10 bases. The cohort comprised several hundred healthy bone marrow donors. At the time of sampling, all cohort members were nominally healthy, though unrecorded immune exposures were likely present. The donor tested CMV seropositive and was one of the 289 seropositive cohort members. Each donor provided a peripheral blood sample, and peripheral blood mononuclear cells were used for TCR beta sequencing. Genomic DNA extraction from the blood cell samples was performed with the Qiagen DNeasy Blood Extraction Kit. What the authors observed across the whole study: Some 16 rarely observed V segments, including chromosome 9 orphons, were excluded from the earlier analysis of approximately 500 of the donors because counts were too low. Because HLA typing was unavailable for some donors at each locus, only the typed subset was used in association tests. In a later analysis, 16,951 TCR beta sequences were associated with specific HLA alleles at a false discovery rate of 0.05. In vitro tests confirmed that a few of the cytomegalovirus-associated TCR beta chains recognize cytomegalovirus antigens. In a later analysis, the rate of TCR association differed among HLA loci, with DRB1 alleles having the most associated TCRs and HLA-C alleles having the fewest. Compared with the approximately 670-donor mean, donors in an Asian-associated ancestry cluster had fewer N-insertions in productive TCRs, according to a later genetic analysis. Immune exposure information for the cohort was limited to CMV serostatus. Linkage disequilibrium might explain the correlated functional status among segregating V segments, but an unknown experimental factor could not be ruled out. A group of highly shared sequence variants was considered likely to be a technical artifact of the sequencing pipeline. The classifier was reported to diagnose cytomegalovirus status with high specificity and sensitivity in both the original cohort and the validation cohort. In the study, about 150 TCR beta chains were listed as associated with cytomegalovirus. A further reported finding was that TCR beta sequences accurately predicted the HLA-A and HLA-B alleles for most subjects in the first cohort. Several of the top co-occurrence clusters appeared to be linked to parvovirus B19, influenza, CMV and Epstein-Barr virus, according to a later analysis. Sequencing depth was assumed to be roughly uniform across donors in the presence/absence analyses, though that assumption may not hold. While some public TCRs were present in many individuals, most TCR sequences turned up only very rarely across donors. In a later analysis, most CMV-associated TCR beta chains were found to appear HLA-restricted, with HLA associations seemingly driven largely by CMV exposure. An earlier analysis of around 500 of the donors showed that most TCR beta V segments appeared in productive rearrangements either about 87% or about 30% of the time, which broadly matched IMGT annotations. V-gene and J-gene trimming of TCR beta chains was associated with a missense DCLRE1C variant in a later genetic analysis, and the association was replicated in an independent cohort. It was suggested by the authors that the approach could potentially be generalized to other disease states and immunological phenotypes. Some IMGT-functional V segments, including TRBV6-2 and TRBV6-3, could not be distinguished by the 87-base-pair reads and were therefore excluded. A later analysis found that HLA-associated TCR beta chains were more clonally expanded and had lower generation probabilities than equally common non-associated chains. This cohort had only TCR beta chains sequenced, and the lack of alpha or paired-chain data limited which features could be detected. Strong co-occurrence of HLA alleles, especially DR and DQ, made assigning TCR associations to individual alleles difficult.

Library preparation was by the immunoSEQ multiplex PCR assay. For the multiplex PCR, a mixture combining 60 forward primers for TCR Vbeta segments and 13 reverse primers for TCR Jbeta segments was used. Amplification of the CDR3 region of rearranged TCR beta genes was performed with a multiplex PCR assay on genomic DNA. The amplified TCR beta libraries were sequenced on the Illumina HiSeq System as 87-base-pair reads. Processing in the source paper ran as follows. Across the roughly 670 repertoires, a later analysis counted some 80 million unique TCR beta chains, about 10 million of which were shared by at least two donors. To remove PCR and sequencing errors, raw reads were error-corrected and collapsed into unique sequences using a nearest-neighbor algorithm that merged closely related sequences. Alignment of CDR3 sequences to IMGT reference sequences was used to assign V, D and J gene segments. For a sequence to be retained, a match of at least six nucleotides to both a V gene segment and a J gene segment was required. A rearrangement counted as productive if the CDR3 had no stop codons and remained in frame with V and J, and every other rearrangement counted as non-productive. CDR3 was defined according to IMGT convention as the region running from the second conserved V-encoded cysteine to the conserved J-encoded phenylalanine. Sequences without an unambiguous match to a single V gene segment were excluded from the earlier analysis of about 640 of the donors. In an earlier analysis of a few hundred of the donors, a V segment was called functional when productive rearrangements were above 56.7%, and segregating when the standard deviation between donors exceeded 5%. A statistical classification framework was built for diagnosing cytomegalovirus status from the catalog of TCR beta chain sequences. A later analysis assigned V and J genes by comparing TCR nucleotide sequences with IMGT/GENE-DB human TR gene sequences. In a later analysis, CDR3 sequences and most-parsimonious VDJ recombination scenarios were assigned using the TCRdist pipeline. In a later analysis, every TCR beta chain was defined by the combination of its CDR3 amino acid sequence and its V-gene family, and reads without a unique V-gene family were dropped. In a later analysis, fewer than 650 highly shared, low-generation-probability nucleotide sequences were removed to address suspected cross-contamination and a sequencing artifact. For each public chain, a later analysis derived a clonal expansion index from normalized ranks of inferred template counts within each repertoire. Generation probabilities in a later analysis came from a VDJ recombination model fitted to out-of-frame rearrangements, and those results were checked against IGoR. In a later analysis, hypergeometric tests were used to score TCR-TCR, TCR-HLA and TCR-CMV co-occurrence, with a repertoire-size bias correction applied to TCR pairs. In a later analysis, false discovery rates were estimated by permuting HLA or CMV assignments 20 times. In a later analysis, co-occurring TCRs were grouped with DBSCAN, and TCRdist sequence similarity was added when clustering was performed within HLA-allele-positive subsets. Repertoires with fewer than 30,000 or more than 120,000 public chains, plus five repertoires with anomalous nucleotide sharing, were excluded from co-occurrence clustering. TCRdb obtained this table from immuneACCESS and retained in-frame rearrangements with V and J assigned. These tables miss some clones; where compared with another copy, unresolved V genes account for less than half of the shortfall, and the remainder is unexplained. V and J calls and clone size follow that table, whereas D and trimming were derived from the DNA. This sample comprises some 140,000 clones, 70% to 90% of them detected only once. Approximately 5.6% of the sample rests with the top ten.

This sequence originates from a woman aged 40 to 50 in good health and CMV-seropositive. This sequence uses TRBV25-1 and TRBJ2-3; the D gene lacks a confident call. Sequenced material: PBMCs. The bases read TGTGCCAGCAGTGACAGTCGATCTAGCACAGATACGCAGTATTTT. The translation is CASSDSRSSTDTQYF. With the portions outside the CDR3 filled from the reference TRBV25-1 and TRBJ2-3 genes, the complete variable region becomes EADIYQTPRYLVIGTGKKITLECSQTMGHDKMYWYQQDPGMELHLIHYSYGVNSTEKGDLSSESTVSRIRTEHFPLTLESARPSHTSQYLCASSDSRSSTDTQYFGPGTRLTVL.